The clone carrying this T cell receptor (beta chain) was detected only a few times. The antigen is undetermined. Germline CDR1 and CDR2: SNHLY and FYNNEI. The CDR3 extends over 14 amino acids. The ends were cut back, 6 bases at V and 2 bases at J, with 13 bases in the middle. This entry belongs to a study of cytomegalovirus exposure and HLA in healthy donors. General study results and limits: It was reported that the classifier diagnosed cytomegalovirus status with high specificity and sensitivity in both the original and validation cohorts. In most subjects, TCR beta sequences reportedly gave accurate predictions of HLA-A and HLA-B alleles. Later on, a genetic analysis was performed. It linked a missense variant in DCLRE1C with V- and J-gene trimming of TCR beta.

In the PCR, 60 Vbeta and 13 Jbeta primers were used. The repertoire was sequenced with immunoSEQ multiplex PCR; TCRdb's copy has only in-frame clones and lacks some. Here the sample spans about 54,000 clones, about 84% being singletons. The TCR originated in a female donor in good health and CMV-seronegative. The sample was PBMCs. The rearrangement joins TRBV2 to TRBJ1-1, with D perhaps matching TRBD1 (5 bases). CDR3 region: CASSAREVNTEAFF. CDR3 DNA sequence: TGTGCCAGCAGCGCCAGGGAAGTTAACACTGAAGCTTTCTTT.